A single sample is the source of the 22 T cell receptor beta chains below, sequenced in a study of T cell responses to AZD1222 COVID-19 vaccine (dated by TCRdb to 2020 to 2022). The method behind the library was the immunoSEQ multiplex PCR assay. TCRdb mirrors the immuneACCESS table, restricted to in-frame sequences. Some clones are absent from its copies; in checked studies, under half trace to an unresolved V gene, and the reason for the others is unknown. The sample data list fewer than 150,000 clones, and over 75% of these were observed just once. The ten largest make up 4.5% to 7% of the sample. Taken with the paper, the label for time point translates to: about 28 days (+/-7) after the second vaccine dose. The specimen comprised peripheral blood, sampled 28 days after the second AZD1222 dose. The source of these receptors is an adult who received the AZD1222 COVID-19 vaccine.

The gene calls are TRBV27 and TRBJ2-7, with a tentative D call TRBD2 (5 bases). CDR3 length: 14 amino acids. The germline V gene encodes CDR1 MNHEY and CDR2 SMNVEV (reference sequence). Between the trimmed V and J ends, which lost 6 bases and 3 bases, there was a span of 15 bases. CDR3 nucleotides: TGTGCCAGCAGCTACGACTACAGACACTACGAGCAGTACTTC. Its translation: CASSYDYRHYEQYF.

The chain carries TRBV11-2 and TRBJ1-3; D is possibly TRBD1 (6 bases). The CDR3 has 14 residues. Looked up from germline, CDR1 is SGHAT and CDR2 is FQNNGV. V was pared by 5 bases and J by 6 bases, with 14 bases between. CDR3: CASSMAGTTNTIYF. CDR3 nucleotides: TGTGCCAGCAGCATGGCCGGGACAACAAACACCATATATTTT.

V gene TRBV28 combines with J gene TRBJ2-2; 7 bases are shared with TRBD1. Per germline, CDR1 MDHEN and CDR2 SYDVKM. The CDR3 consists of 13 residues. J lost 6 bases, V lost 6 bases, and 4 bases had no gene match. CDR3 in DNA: TGTGCCAGCAGCCAGGGGGTAGCCGGGGAGCTGTTTTTT. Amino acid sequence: CASSQGVAGELFF. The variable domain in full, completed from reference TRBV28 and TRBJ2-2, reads DVKVTQSSRYLVKRTGEKVFLECVQDMDHENMFWYRQDPGLGLRLIYFSYDVKMKEKGDIPEGYSVSREKKERFSLILESASTNQTSMYLCASSQGVAGELFFGEGSRLTVL.

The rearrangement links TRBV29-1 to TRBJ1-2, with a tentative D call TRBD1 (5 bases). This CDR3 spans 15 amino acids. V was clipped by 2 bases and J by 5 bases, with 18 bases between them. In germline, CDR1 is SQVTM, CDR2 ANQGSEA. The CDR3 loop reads CSVERGFEDGYGYTF. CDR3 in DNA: TGCAGCGTTGAACGGGGGTTCGAGGATGGTTATGGCTACACCTTC.

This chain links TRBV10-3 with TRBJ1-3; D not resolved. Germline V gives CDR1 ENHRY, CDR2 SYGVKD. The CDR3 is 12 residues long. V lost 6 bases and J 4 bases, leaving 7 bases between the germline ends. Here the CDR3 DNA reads TGTGCCATCAGCAGAGCCGGAAACACCATATATTTT. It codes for CAISRAGNTIYF.

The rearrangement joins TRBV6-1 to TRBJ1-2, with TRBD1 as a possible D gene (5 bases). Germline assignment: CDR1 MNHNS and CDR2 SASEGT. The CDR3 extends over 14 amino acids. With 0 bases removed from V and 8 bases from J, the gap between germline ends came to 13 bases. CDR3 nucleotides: TGTGCCAGCAGTGAAGCCGGGGCGCCAAGCGGCTACACCTTC. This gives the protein CASSEAGAPSGYTF.

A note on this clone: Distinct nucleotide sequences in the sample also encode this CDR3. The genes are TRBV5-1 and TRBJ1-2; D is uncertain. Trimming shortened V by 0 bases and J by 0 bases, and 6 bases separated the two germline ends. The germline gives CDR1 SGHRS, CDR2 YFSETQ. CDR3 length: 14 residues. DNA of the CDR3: TGCGCCAGCAGCTTGGAGTCTCCTAACTATGGCTACACCTTC. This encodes CASSLESPNYGYTF. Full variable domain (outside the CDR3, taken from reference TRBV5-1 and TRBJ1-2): KAGVTQTPRYLIKTRGQQVTLSCSPISGHRSVSWYQQTPGQGLQFLFEYFSETQRNKGNFPGRFSGRQFSNSRSEMNVSTLELGDSALYLCASSLESPNYGYTFGSGTRLTVV.

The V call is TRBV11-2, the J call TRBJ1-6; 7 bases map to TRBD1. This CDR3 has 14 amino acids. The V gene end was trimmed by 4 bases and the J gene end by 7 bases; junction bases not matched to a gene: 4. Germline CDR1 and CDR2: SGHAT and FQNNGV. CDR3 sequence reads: CASSYTGVNSPLHF. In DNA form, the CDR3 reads TGTGCCAGCAGCTATACAGGGGTGAATTCACCCCTCCACTTT.

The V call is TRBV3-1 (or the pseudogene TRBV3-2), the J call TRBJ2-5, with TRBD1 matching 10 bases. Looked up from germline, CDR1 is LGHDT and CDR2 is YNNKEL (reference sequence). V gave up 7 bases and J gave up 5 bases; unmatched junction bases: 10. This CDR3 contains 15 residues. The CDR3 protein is CASTRQGAGLETQYF. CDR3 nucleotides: TGTGCCAGCACCCGACAGGGGGCAGGTTTGGAGACCCAGTACTTC.

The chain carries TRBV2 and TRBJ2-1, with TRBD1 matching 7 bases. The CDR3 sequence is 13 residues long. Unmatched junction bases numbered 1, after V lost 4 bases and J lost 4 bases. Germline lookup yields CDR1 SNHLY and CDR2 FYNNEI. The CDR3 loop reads CASSGTGYNEQFF. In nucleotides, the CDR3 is TGTGCCAGCAGTGGGACAGGATACAATGAGCAGTTCTTC.

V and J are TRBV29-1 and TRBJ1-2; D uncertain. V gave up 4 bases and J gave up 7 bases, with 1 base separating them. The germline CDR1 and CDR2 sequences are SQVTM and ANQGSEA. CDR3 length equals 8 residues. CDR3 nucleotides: TGCAGCGTTGCTGGCTACACCTTC. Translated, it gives CSVAGYTF.

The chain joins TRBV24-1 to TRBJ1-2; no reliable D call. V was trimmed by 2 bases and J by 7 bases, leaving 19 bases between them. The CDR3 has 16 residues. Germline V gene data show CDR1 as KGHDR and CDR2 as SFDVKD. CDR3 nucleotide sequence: TGTGCCACCAGTGATTCCTTCACGGAAGGGCTTGGTGGCTACACCTTC. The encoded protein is CATSDSFTEGLGGYTF.

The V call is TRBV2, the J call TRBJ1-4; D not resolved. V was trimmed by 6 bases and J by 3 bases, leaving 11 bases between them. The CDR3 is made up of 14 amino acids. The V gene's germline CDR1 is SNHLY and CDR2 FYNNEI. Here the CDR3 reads CASRWGGPNEKLFF. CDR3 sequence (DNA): TGTGCCAGCAGGTGGGGAGGGCCTAATGAAAAACTGTTTTTT.

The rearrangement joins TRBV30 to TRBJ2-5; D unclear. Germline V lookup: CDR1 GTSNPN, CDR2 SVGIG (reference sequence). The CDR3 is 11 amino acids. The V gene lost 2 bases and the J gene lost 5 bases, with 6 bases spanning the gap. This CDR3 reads CAWSPSETQYF. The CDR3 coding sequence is TGTGCCTGGAGTCCCTCCGAGACCCAGTACTTC.

The CDR3 coding sequence is TGTGCCAGCACGTCGGGGCAGCTAACTTACGAGCAGTACTTC. The encoded protein is CASTSGQLTYEQYF. This chain connects TRBV28 to TRBJ2-7, with D tentatively TRBD1 or TRBD2 (5 bases each). The CDR3 runs 14 residues. Germline loops: CDR1 MDHEN, CDR2 SYDVKM. Trimming pared 7 bases from V and 4 bases from J, leaving 17 bases between.

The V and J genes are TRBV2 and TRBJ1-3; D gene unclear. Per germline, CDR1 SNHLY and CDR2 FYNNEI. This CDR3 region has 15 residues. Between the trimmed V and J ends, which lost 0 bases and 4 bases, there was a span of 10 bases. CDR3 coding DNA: TGTGCCAGCAGTGAAGCGGGAGGGTACGGAAACACCATATATTTT. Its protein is CASSEAGGYGNTIYF.

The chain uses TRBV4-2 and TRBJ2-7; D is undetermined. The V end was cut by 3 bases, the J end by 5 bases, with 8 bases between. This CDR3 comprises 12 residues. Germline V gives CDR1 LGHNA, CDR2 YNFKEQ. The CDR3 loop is CASSQGRNEQYF. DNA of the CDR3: TGTGCCAGCAGCCAGGGTAGGAACGAGCAGTACTTC.

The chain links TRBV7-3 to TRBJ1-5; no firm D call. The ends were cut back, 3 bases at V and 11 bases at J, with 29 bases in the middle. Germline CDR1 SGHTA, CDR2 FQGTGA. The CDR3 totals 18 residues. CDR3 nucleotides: TGTGCCAGCAGCTTCAAACCCCCTGACGAGCGCCCTTTGAAGGCCCAGCATTTT. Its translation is CASSFKPPDERPLKAQHF.

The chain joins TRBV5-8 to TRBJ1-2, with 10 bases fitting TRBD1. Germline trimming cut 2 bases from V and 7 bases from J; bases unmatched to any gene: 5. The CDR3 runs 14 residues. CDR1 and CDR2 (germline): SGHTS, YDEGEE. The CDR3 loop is CASSLFRDRGGYTF. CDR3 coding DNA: TGTGCCAGCAGCTTATTCCGGGACAGGGGTGGCTACACCTTC.

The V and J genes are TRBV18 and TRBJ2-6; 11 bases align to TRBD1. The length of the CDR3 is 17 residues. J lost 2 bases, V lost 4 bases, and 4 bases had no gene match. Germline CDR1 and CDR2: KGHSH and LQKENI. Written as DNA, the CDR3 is TGTGCCAGCTCACTTCCGGGACAGGGGGCTGGGGCCAACGTCCTGACTTTC. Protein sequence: CASSLPGQGAGANVLTF.

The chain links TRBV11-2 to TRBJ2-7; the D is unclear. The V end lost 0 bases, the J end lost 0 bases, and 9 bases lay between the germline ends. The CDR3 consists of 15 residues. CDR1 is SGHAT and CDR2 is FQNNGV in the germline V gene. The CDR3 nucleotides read TGTGCCAGCAGCTTAGAGGATTGGAGCTCCTACGAGCAGTACTTC. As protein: CASSLEDWSSYEQYF.

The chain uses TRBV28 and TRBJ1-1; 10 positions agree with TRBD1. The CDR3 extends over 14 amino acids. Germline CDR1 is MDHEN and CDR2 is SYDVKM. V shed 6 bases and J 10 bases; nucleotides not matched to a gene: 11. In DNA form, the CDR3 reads TGTGCCAGCAGAAGTGACGACAGGGGGCTGGTAGCTTTCTTT. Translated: CASRSDDRGLVAFF.